Listed below are T cell receptor beta chains from one sample, sequenced in a study of blood T cell repertoires in COVID-19. The table came from immunoSEQ multiplex PCR; TCRdb's copy has only in-frame clones and leaves some out. Of roughly 98,000 clones in the sample, around four fifths are singletons; the top ten hold about an eighth. Sequenced input: peripheral blood. Source of these receptors: a woman between 70 and 85 years old with active or convalescent COVID-19. Both conserved end residues are trimmed from each CDR3.

CDR3 length,V gene,J gene,CDR3 protein
16,TRBV6-2/TRBV6-3,TRBJ2-7,ASSYPIQDRGNLREQY
12,TRBV25-1,TRBJ1-5,ASSESPGIQPQH
10,TRBV4-1,TRBJ1-4,ASSQESRKLF
13,TRBV5-1,TRBJ2-3,ASSADRGTTDTQY
12,TRBV6-5,TRBJ1-3,ASSLRGPGNTIY
13,TRBV15,TRBJ2-3,ATSRAQGTTDTQY
10,TRBV2,TRBJ2-3,ASAGLVDTQY
13,TRBV5-8,TRBJ2-7,ASSQGQGRFDEQY
13,TRBV5-6,TRBJ1-4,ASSLADRVGEKLF
14,TRBV7-2,TRBJ2-1,ASSQAGTSGGYEQF
14,TRBV7-2,TRBJ2-6,ASSLGQGRGANVLT
13,TRBV7-8,TRBJ1-2,ASSHADRGRDGYT
13,TRBV5-1,TRBJ1-4,ASSPQTGHREKLF
12,TRBV5-1,TRBJ2-2,ASSNGQGGGELF
10,TRBV10-3,TRBJ1-2,ATRGQGYGYT
11,TRBV19,TRBJ2-7,ASSDRGRAEQY
13,TRBV6-5,TRBJ1-2,ASSYQTGADYGYT
13,TRBV5-4,TRBJ1-4,ASSPGQGLNEKLF
10,TRBV11-2,TRBJ2-3,ASSPSVDTQY
14,TRBV5-5,TRBJ1-1,ASSDDSTGGWTEAF
12,TRBV7-2,TRBJ2-4,ASSLLSGLNIQY
13,TRBV10-3,TRBJ2-2,AISGLAGVTGELF
11,TRBV6-5,TRBJ2-5,ATGREVWETQY
14,TRBV10-3,TRBJ1-1,AISDVARFGVTEAF
16,TRBV24-1,TRBJ1-4,ATSDNSGLGIGGEKLF
14,TRBV5-4,TRBJ2-3,ASSANYRQIADTQY
13,TRBV14,TRBJ1-5,ASSPWTGLTQPQH
14,TRBV7-2,TRBJ2-5,ASSSGLAGAQETQY
14,TRBV7-2,TRBJ2-2,ASTRTSGPNTGELF
11,TRBV10-3,TRBJ1-3,AISPGFGNTIY
14,TRBV5-8,TRBJ1-5,ASRLVGGFDNQPQH
17,TRBV27,TRBJ1-6,ASSESIRGLSSYNSPLH
15,TRBV5-1,TRBJ2-3,ASSPVGAGSSTDTQY
15,TRBV19,TRBJ1-1,ASSLGTGGTMNTEAF
10,TRBV29-1,TRBJ2-3,SVDTGTDTQY
12,TRBV18,TRBJ2-7,ASSPPSSSYEQY
14,TRBV25-1,TRBJ1-2,ASSDTRTGQVYGYT
13,TRBV5-6,TRBJ2-3,ASSLVDRSTDTQY
12,TRBV7-2,TRBJ1-2,ASSPPTGSFGYT
13,TRBV9,TRBJ2-5,ASSSTSRGEETQY
11,TRBV5-1,TRBJ1-4,ASAGVANEKLF
13,TRBV5-8,TRBJ1-5,ASSWTGIDSQPQH
11,TRBV6-5,TRBJ2-1,ASRDRGFYEQF
11,TRBV12-3/TRBV12-4,TRBJ1-2,ASKDRAAGGYT
12,TRBV5-4,TRBJ1-1,ASSSAVVNTEAF
11,TRBV5-1,TRBJ1-1,ASSFGGGTEAF